This T cell receptor (beta chain) is drawn from a study of Graves' ophthalmopathy and Graves' hyperthyroidism. Background on the study: The blood sample was drawn at first diagnosis and before any treatment.

Broader study findings: Blood also contained most of the expanded thyroid clonotypes above 0.001 frequency.

Excluded were patients with other autoimmune diseases, uncontrolled infections, pregnancy or lactation. Diagnosis used clinical symptoms, serum thyroxine, TRAb, thyroid ultrasound and orbital computed tomography. The table lists this clonotype with many counts. Its matching antigen is unknown. At one of its ends the junction is not consistent with the germline gene, which may arise from a read error. Researchers took RNA transcripts and amplified TCR beta CDR3 regions from them. Following a first-round RT-PCR that used HTBI primers, a second-round multiplex PCR was carried out. TCRdb reprocessed the multiplex PCR reads with MiXCR, giving one entry per CDR3 protein. The data hold 650,000 to 900,000 distinct CDR3 sequences, with roughly 41% observed a single time. Sequenced: peripheral blood. This clonotype was obtained from an adult man with Graves' ophthalmopathy.

The CDR3 DNA is TGTGCAAGCAGCTTAGGGGCGGGGGTAATGAACACTGAAGCTTTCTTT. It codes for CASSLGAGVMNTEAFF. The chain employs TRBV7-9 and TRBJ1-1; D is possibly TRBD1 (5 bases). Germline CDR1 reads SEHNR; CDR2 reads FQNEAQ (reference sequence). This CDR3 is 16 amino acids long.